This T cell receptor beta chain was captured in a study of radiation and T cells in renal cell carcinoma. Study-wide context: Nephrectomy followed 15 Gy stereotactic body radiation by 4 weeks. Study observations and caveats: In blood, top tumor clones expanded by 2 weeks, shrinking by 4. No pretreatment tumor biopsies were available for baseline clonotypes.

Worth noting for this clone: As yet, its antigen is unknown.

Indicated time point: baseline pretreatment blood. Treatment: 15 Gy SBRT to primary tumor, nephrectomy 4 weeks later. This renal cell carcinoma was of the clear cell type. Clones were sequenced by immunoSEQ multiplex PCR, and TCRdb holds only the in-frame ones, with some missing. The table has roughly 130,000 clones, 70% to 90% seen once. CDR1 SGHTA and CDR2 FQGNSA come from the germline V gene. With 1 base removed from V and 0 bases from J, the gap between germline ends came to 11 bases. The CDR3 sequence is 16 residues long. This receptor was taken from a woman in her fifties or sixties with renal cell carcinoma. The specimen comprised blood, sampled from a patient whose treatment included radiotherapy and nephrectomy. J is TRBJ2-3 and V is TRBV7-2, with D perhaps TRBD2 (5 bases). CDR3 DNA: TGTGCCAGCAGCTTAGTGGGCGGGCCTAGCACAGATACGCAGTATTTT. This translates into CASSLVGGPSTDTQYF.